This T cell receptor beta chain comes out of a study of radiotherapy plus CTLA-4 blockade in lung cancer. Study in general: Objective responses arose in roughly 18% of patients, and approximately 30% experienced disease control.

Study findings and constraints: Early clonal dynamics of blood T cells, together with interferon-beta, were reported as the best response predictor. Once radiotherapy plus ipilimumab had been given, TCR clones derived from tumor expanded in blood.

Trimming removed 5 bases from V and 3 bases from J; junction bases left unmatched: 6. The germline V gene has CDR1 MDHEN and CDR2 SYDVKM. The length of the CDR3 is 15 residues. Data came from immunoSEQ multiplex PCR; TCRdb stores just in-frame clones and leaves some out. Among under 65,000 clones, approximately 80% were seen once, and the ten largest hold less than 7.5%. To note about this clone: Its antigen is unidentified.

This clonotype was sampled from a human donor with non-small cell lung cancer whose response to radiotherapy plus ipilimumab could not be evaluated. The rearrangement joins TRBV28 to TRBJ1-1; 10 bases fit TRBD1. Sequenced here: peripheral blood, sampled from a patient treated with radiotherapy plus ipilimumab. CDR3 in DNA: TGTGCCAGCAGTGGGACAGGGGCTGGGGACACTGAAGCTTTCTTT. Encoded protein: CASSGTGAGDTEAFF.